This paragraph reports one T cell receptor (beta chain). Pooled in the analysis were second doses at about 4 or about 12 weeks. The junction had 9 bases not matched to a gene; V was cut back by 3 bases and J by 8 bases. CDR1 is MDHEN and CDR2 is SYDVKM in the germline V gene. This CDR3 spans 15 amino acids. This entry comes from a study of T cell responses to AZD1222 COVID-19 vaccine. Repertoires were generated with immunoSEQ multiplex PCR, while TCRdb's copy carries only in-frame clones and drops some. In the table there are about 120,000 clones, about 90% of which are singletons. The sequence was collected from an adult who received the AZD1222 COVID-19 vaccine. The sample here was peripheral blood, taken 28 days after the second AZD1222 dose. The chain has TRBV28 and TRBJ2-1; 8 bases agree with TRBD2. CDR3 sequence (DNA): TGTGCCAGCAGTTTGGCGGGACTAGTTTTCTATGAGCAGTTCTTC. Its protein is CASSLAGLVFYEQFF.